Listed below are T cell receptor beta chains from one sample, sequenced in a study of Graves' ophthalmopathy and Graves' hyperthyroidism. TCRdb analysed the multiplex PCR reads with MiXCR anew, one entry per CDR3 protein. The sample consists of 500,000 to 700,000 distinct CDR3 sequences, 39% of them appearing once. Sequenced material: peripheral blood or thyroid tissue (not recorded which). These receptors all stem from an adult man with Graves' hyperthyroidism. CDR3s leave out the opening cysteine and the closing phenylalanine or tryptophan. A D gene is named only where the DNA matches it firmly.

d_gene	v_gene	CDR3aa
-	TRBV19	ASSIPGNQPQH
-	TRBV9	ASSVADRSYEQY
TRBD1	TRBV7-6	ANRGSNYGYT
-	TRBV4-1	ASSQSLGDMGYT
-	TRBV12-3/TRBV12-4	ASSFRVYEQY
-	TRBV2	ASSEASRVGSPLH
TRBD1	TRBV7-8	ASSSRQGRHGYT
-	TRBV29-1	SPTGFVETQY
-	TRBV10-3	AISARASSNQPQH
-	TRBV25-1	ASSESRGNQPQH
TRBD1	TRBV19	ASSRAGQGSTPLH
TRBD1	TRBV12-3/TRBV12-4	ASRRDSEVGYT
TRBD2	TRBV9	ASSVDGSGVYEQY
-	TRBV7-2	ASSPSTLTYEQY
-	TRBV20-1	SAPATDTQY
-	TRBV9	ASSVGDPGNTIY
TRBD1	TRBV7-9	ASSLPPGQGARDPYEQY
-	TRBV24-1	ATSDGTLNTEAF
-	TRBV13	ASAIKGDYGYT
-	TRBV6-4	ASSSGTADTQY
-	TRBV7-9	ASSPAGTSNQPQH
TRBD1	TRBV25-1	ASSDTGTGIFYGYT
-	TRBV29-1	SDGGGANVLT
-	TRBV25-1	ASGTERNYEQY
-	TRBV18	ASSPLDAGTYGYT
TRBD1	TRBV6-1	ASSAIGTAVSYEQY
-	TRBV19	ASSMLATEPSYEQY